This record concerns one TCR beta chain sequence. This sample stems from a study of PD-1 blockade in classical Hodgkin lymphoma. The repertoire was sequenced with immunoSEQ multiplex PCR; TCRdb's copy has only in-frame clones and lacks some. The sample has about 14,000 clones; more than 70% are singletons. After removal of 5 bases from V and 6 bases from J, the junction contained 8 bases not matched to a gene. The germline V gene encodes CDR1 SGHTA and CDR2 FQGNSA. CDR3 length equals 14 residues. Time point given: newly diagnosed, previously untreated cHL patient sample. Investigators isolated CD4+ T cells from thawed PBMCs through magnetic negative selection.

The sequence derives from a human donor with classical Hodgkin lymphoma. Source material: CD4+ T cells from blood. This chain links TRBV7-2 with TRBJ2-3, with 7 nucleotides matching TRBD2. The chain's CDR3 is CASSPGGVRDTQYF. The CDR3 coding sequence is TGTGCCAGCAGCCCGGGGGGAGTACGTGATACGCAGTATTTT. The full variable domain, its missing parts supplied by reference TRBV7-2 and TRBJ2-3, is GAGVSQSPSNKVTEKGKDVELRCDPISGHTALYWYRQSLGQGLEFLIYFQGNSAPDKSGLPSDRFSAERTGGSVSTLTIQRTQQEDSAVYLCASSPGGVRDTQYFGPGTRLTVL.